Each of the 11 T cell receptor beta chains below was sequenced from the same sample in a study of blood T cell repertoires in COVID-19. Clones were sequenced by immunoSEQ multiplex PCR, and TCRdb holds only the in-frame ones, with some missing. There are just over 250,000 clones in the sample; approximately 89% occur only once, and approximately 9.8% lies in the top ten. Material for sequencing was peripheral blood. The receptors here all came from a man aged 40-55 years who had recovered from COVID-19.

V gene TRBV5-4 combines with J gene TRBJ2-3; 7 bases map to TRBD2. In germline, CDR1 is SGHNT, CDR2 YYREEE (reference sequence). The CDR3 contains 14 residues. V dropped 4 bases and J dropped 1; count of bases not matched to a gene: 3. The CDR3 DNA reads as TGTGCCAGCAGCGCTAGCGGAGGCACAGATACGCAGTATTTT. Residues: CASSASGGTDTQYF.

The chain carries TRBV5-6 and TRBJ2-3, with D possibly TRBD1 on 6 matching bases. The CDR3 spans 15 residues. Deletions cut 5 bases from V and 0 bases from J, with 13 bases between. Per the germline V gene, CDR1 is SGHDT and CDR2 is YYEEEE. CDR3 DNA sequence: TGTGCCAGCAGTCGACTGGGGGCTAGCACAGATACGCAGTATTTT. It translates to CASSRLGASTDTQYF.

The chain joins TRBV6-5 to TRBJ1-5; the match to TRBD1 covers 9 bases. V was pared by 5 bases and J by 5 bases, with 7 bases of the junction left unmatched. CDR3 size: 15 residues. Germline CDR1 MNHEY, CDR2 SVGAGI. The CDR3 is CASSLDRGRDQPQHF. The CDR3 nucleotides read TGTGCCAGCAGTCTGGACAGGGGTAGGGATCAGCCCCAGCATTTT.

The chain has TRBV6-6 and TRBJ2-7, with D tentatively TRBD2 (5 bases). Germline V CDR1 and CDR2: MNHNY, SVGAGI (reference sequence). The CDR3 has 20 amino acids. V shed 5 bases and J shed 3 bases, with 32 bases lying between them. The CDR3 coding sequence is TGTGCCAGCAGTCAGACTAAAATTGGTGGTCGGGGTTCCCAAAACTACGAGCAGTACTTC. Amino acids: CASSQTKIGGRGSQNYEQYF.

This clone was observed a few times. The CDR3 reads CASSELAGAYNEQFF. CDR3 DNA: TGTGCCAGCAGTGAACTAGCGGGAGCCTACAATGAGCAGTTCTTC. The chain links TRBV6-1 to TRBJ2-1; 10 bases match TRBD2. Germline V CDR1 and CDR2: MNHNS, SASEGT. The CDR3 covers 15 residues. V gave up 2 bases and J gave up 2 bases; unmatched junction bases: 0.

This chain joins TRBV5-1 and TRBJ1-2; 8 bases agree with TRBD1. Germline V CDR1 and CDR2: SGHRS, YFSETQ. The ends lost 4 bases at V and 8 bases at J; junction bases unmatched: 10. The CDR3 spans 14 residues. CDR3 protein: CASSPPQGAGGYTF. The CDR3 DNA sequence: TGCGCCAGCAGCCCTCCTCAGGGGGCGGGGGGCTACACCTTC.

V is TRBV9 and J is TRBJ2-3, with D possibly being TRBD2 (5 bases). The V end was cut by 4 bases, the J end by 2 bases, with 11 bases between. CDR1 and CDR2 (germline): SGDLS, YYNGEE. The CDR3 has 14 amino acids. CDR3 loop: CASSMDSLTDTQYF. As DNA, the CDR3 is TGTGCCAGCAGCATGGACTCTCTCACAGATACGCAGTATTTT.

CDR3 amino acids: CASSPPSLTNEQFF. The DNA for the CDR3 is TGTGCCAGCTCACCACCGAGCCTTACGAATGAGCAGTTCTTC. The V and J genes are TRBV18 and TRBJ2-1; no reliable D call. Germline CDR1 and CDR2: KGHSH and LQKENI. The length of the CDR3 is 14 residues. Trimming stripped 0 bases from V and 7 bases from J, with 10 bases between.

This chain connects TRBV4-1 to TRBJ2-1; the D gene is possibly TRBD2 (6 bases). This CDR3 comprises 14 residues. Germline-derived CDR1 and CDR2 are MGHRA and YSYEKL. The germline V and J ends were trimmed by 5 bases and 9 bases, with 17 bases remaining between them. CDR3 coding DNA: TGCGCCAGCAGCTCTCCCGGGGGACGGGGTGAGCAGTTCTTC. Translated, it gives CASSSPGGRGEQFF.

The chain carries TRBV4-3 and TRBJ1-2, with a tentative D call TRBD1 (5 bases). This CDR3 has 15 amino acids. The V end was cut by 0 bases, the J end by 8 bases, with 16 bases between. Germline CDR1 and CDR2: LGHNA and YSLEER. The CDR3 sequence is CASSQEGRTKGGYTF. The CDR3 nucleotides are TGCGCCAGCAGCCAAGAGGGCAGGACAAAGGGGGGCTACACCTTC.

This rearrangement joins TRBV27 to TRBJ2-7; D possibly corresponds to TRBD2 (6 bases). Germline CDR1 is MNHEY and CDR2 is SMNVEV (reference sequence). The CDR3 consists of 14 residues. Trimming removed 3 bases at V and 6 bases at J, with 15 bases between. The DNA of the CDR3 is TGTGCCAGCAGTTTTTTGGGAGGTTCGGGCGAGCAGTACTTC. It yields the protein CASSFLGGSGEQYF.